A selection of T cell receptor beta chains follows, all from one sample in a study of blood T cell repertoires in COVID-19. The assay was immunoSEQ multiplex PCR, and TCRdb's table has in-frame clones only and misses some. This table has 200,000 to 300,000 clones, about 85% appearing once. The specimen sequenced was peripheral blood. The receptor source for this set is a man between 60 and 75 years old who had recovered from COVID-19. CDR3s include the opening cysteine and the closing phenylalanine or tryptophan. D genes are given only for firm matches. Rows give clone size only sometimes, using once, few, many, or a class for an expanded clone.

j_call: TRBJ2-2; d_call: NA; clone_size: NA; v_call: TRBV2; cdr3_aa: CASRGGGGGTGELFF; cdr3_nt: TGTGCCAGCAGGGGGGGTGGGGGTGGCACCGGGGAGCTGTTTTTT
j_call: TRBJ1-2; d_call: TRBD1; clone_size: many; v_call: TRBV30; cdr3_aa: CAWSAGGELFGYTF; cdr3_nt: TGTGCCTGGAGCGCAGGGGGCGAACTCTTTGGCTACACCTTC
j_call: TRBJ2-1; d_call: TRBD2; clone_size: NA; v_call: TRBV27; cdr3_aa: CASSLWSLAGAGEQFF; cdr3_nt: TGTGCCAGCAGTTTATGGTCGCTAGCGGGGGCGGGTGAGCAGTTCTTC
j_call: TRBJ2-1; d_call: TRBD1; clone_size: NA; v_call: TRBV5-1; cdr3_aa: CASSVQGDLYNEQFF; cdr3_nt: TGCGCCAGCAGCGTACAGGGGGATCTCTACAATGAGCAGTTCTTC
j_call: TRBJ1-2; d_call: TRBD1; clone_size: NA; v_call: TRBV5-4; cdr3_aa: CASSLRTGTYGYTF; cdr3_nt: TGTGCCAGCAGCCTCAGGACAGGAACTTATGGCTACACCTTC
j_call: TRBJ1-1; d_call: NA; clone_size: NA; v_call: TRBV7-9; cdr3_aa: CASSLQVNTEAFF; cdr3_nt: TGTGCCAGCAGCCTTCAGGTGAACACTGAAGCTTTCTTT
j_call: TRBJ1-4; d_call: NA; clone_size: NA; v_call: TRBV28; cdr3_aa: CASSFGGRTNEKLFF; cdr3_nt: TGTGCCAGCAGTTTTGGAGGGCGTACTAATGAAAAACTGTTTTTT
j_call: TRBJ2-1; d_call: NA; clone_size: NA; v_call: TRBV10-2; cdr3_aa: CASSVRLRVF; cdr3_nt: TGCGCCAGCAGTGTTCGGCTCAGGGTCTTC
j_call: TRBJ1-5; d_call: NA; clone_size: NA; v_call: TRBV27; cdr3_aa: CASSLEGVDNQPQHF; cdr3_nt: TGTGCCAGCAGTTTGGAAGGGGTGGACAATCAGCCCCAGCATTTT
j_call: TRBJ2-5; d_call: NA; clone_size: NA; v_call: TRBV24-1; cdr3_aa: CATSGSGQPGEETQYF; cdr3_nt: TGTGCCACCAGTGGGTCCGGACAGCCTGGGGAAGAGACCCAGTACTTC
j_call: TRBJ1-1; d_call: NA; clone_size: NA; v_call: TRBV11-3; cdr3_aa: CASSSGHLNTEAFF; cdr3_nt: TGTGCCAGCAGCTCCGGACATCTTAACACTGAAGCTTTCTTT
j_call: TRBJ2-2; d_call: TRBD1; clone_size: NA; v_call: TRBV29-1; cdr3_aa: CSVPRTGDTGELFF; cdr3_nt: TGCAGCGTCCCCCGGACAGGGGACACCGGGGAGCTGTTTTTT
j_call: TRBJ1-2; d_call: NA; clone_size: NA; v_call: TRBV12-3/TRBV12-4; cdr3_aa: CASSLRANYGYTF; cdr3_nt: TGTGCCAGCAGCCTCAGGGCTAACTATGGCTACACCTTC
j_call: TRBJ1-1; d_call: TRBD1; clone_size: few; v_call: TRBV28; cdr3_aa: CASSLEGAVNTEAFF; cdr3_nt: TGTGCCAGCAGTTTGGAGGGGGCAGTGAACACTGAAGCTTTCTTT
j_call: TRBJ1-1; d_call: TRBD1; clone_size: once; v_call: TRBV7-9; cdr3_aa: CASSPTGTGTNTEAFF; cdr3_nt: TGTGCCAGCAGCCCCACCGGGACAGGGACGAACACTGAAGCTTTCTTT
j_call: TRBJ2-7; d_call: TRBD2; clone_size: NA; v_call: TRBV5-6; cdr3_aa: CASSGRGYEQYF; cdr3_nt: TGTGCCAGCAGCGGGAGGGGCTACGAGCAGTACTTC
j_call: TRBJ1-5; d_call: NA; clone_size: NA; v_call: TRBV20-1; cdr3_aa: CSARPVQPQHF; cdr3_nt: TGCAGTGCTAGACCCGTACAGCCCCAGCATTTT
j_call: TRBJ2-5; d_call: NA; clone_size: NA; v_call: TRBV29-1; cdr3_aa: CSVANSQETQYF; cdr3_nt: TGCAGCGTTGCTAATAGCCAAGAGACCCAGTACTTC
j_call: TRBJ1-6; d_call: TRBD1; clone_size: few; v_call: TRBV6-2/TRBV6-3; cdr3_aa: CASSGGGTGSSPLHF; cdr3_nt: TGTGCCAGCAGTGGAGGGGGGACAGGGAGTTCACCCCTCCACTTT
j_call: TRBJ2-7; d_call: TRBD1; clone_size: NA; v_call: TRBV28; cdr3_aa: CASRDDDRVGEQYF; cdr3_nt: TGTGCCAGCAGGGACGACGACAGGGTCGGCGAGCAGTACTTC
j_call: TRBJ1-2; d_call: NA; clone_size: NA; v_call: TRBV6-5; cdr3_aa: CASSYQWAASYGYTF; cdr3_nt: TGTGCCAGCAGTTACCAATGGGCAGCATCCTATGGCTACACCTTC
j_call: TRBJ2-3; d_call: TRBD2; clone_size: NA; v_call: TRBV5-4; cdr3_aa: CASSLASGGAYDTQYF; cdr3_nt: TGTGCCAGCAGCTTGGCTAGCGGGGGGGCATATGATACGCAGTATTTT
j_call: TRBJ2-5; d_call: NA; clone_size: NA; v_call: TRBV5-1; cdr3_aa: CASSPRVGRIETQYF; cdr3_nt: TGCGCCAGCAGCCCTCGGGTCGGAAGGATAGAGACCCAGTACTTC
j_call: TRBJ1-1; d_call: NA; clone_size: NA; v_call: TRBV30; cdr3_aa: CAWRTTGGNTEAFF; cdr3_nt: TGTGCCTGGAGAACGACAGGAGGGAACACTGAAGCTTTCTTT
j_call: TRBJ2-4; d_call: TRBD2; clone_size: NA; v_call: TRBV3-1/TRBV3-2; cdr3_aa: CASSPQRGNIQYF; cdr3_nt: TGTGCCAGCAGCCCTCAGCGGGGTAACATTCAGTACTTC
j_call: TRBJ1-5; d_call: NA; clone_size: NA; v_call: TRBV6-2/TRBV6-3; cdr3_aa: CASSYATGQRAQHF; cdr3_nt: TGTGCCAGCAGTTACGCAACAGGGCAGAGAGCCCAGCATTTT
j_call: TRBJ2-6; d_call: TRBD1; clone_size: once; v_call: TRBV7-9; cdr3_aa: CASSLRWDRAPSGANVLTF; cdr3_nt: TGTGCCAGCAGCTTACGTTGGGACAGGGCCCCCTCTGGGGCCAACGTCCTGACTTTC
j_call: TRBJ2-1; d_call: TRBD2; clone_size: NA; v_call: TRBV5-1; cdr3_aa: CASSLELAGGKQFF; cdr3_nt: TGCGCCAGCAGCTTGGAACTAGCGGGGGGGAAACAGTTCTTC
j_call: TRBJ2-3; d_call: TRBD2; clone_size: NA; v_call: TRBV2; cdr3_aa: CASYETSGGGSWQYF; cdr3_nt: TGTGCCAGCTACGAGACTAGCGGGGGGGGCTCGTGGCAGTATTTT
j_call: TRBJ2-3; d_call: TRBD1; clone_size: NA; v_call: TRBV6-1; cdr3_aa: CASSERTGAGGTDTQYF; cdr3_nt: TGTGCCAGCAGTGAGCGGACAGGGGCTGGTGGCACAGATACGCAGTATTTT
j_call: TRBJ2-7; d_call: TRBD2; clone_size: NA; v_call: TRBV10-3; cdr3_aa: CAISEAMGGGGKQYF; cdr3_nt: TGTGCCATCAGTGAGGCGATGGGCGGGGGGGGAAAGCAGTACTTC
j_call: TRBJ2-1; d_call: NA; clone_size: NA; v_call: TRBV3-1/TRBV3-2; cdr3_aa: CASSPFIERRQFF; cdr3_nt: TGTGCCAGCAGCCCCTTCATAGAGCGAAGGCAGTTCTTC
j_call: TRBJ1-1; d_call: NA; clone_size: NA; v_call: TRBV21-1; cdr3_aa: CASSKMGRYTEAFF; cdr3_nt: TGTGCCAGCAGCAAAATGGGGAGGTACACTGAAGCTTTCTTT
j_call: TRBJ2-2; d_call: NA; clone_size: NA; v_call: TRBV10-3; cdr3_aa: CAIGSRGETGELFF; cdr3_nt: TGTGCCATCGGAAGCAGGGGGGAGACCGGGGAGCTGTTTTTT
j_call: TRBJ2-5; d_call: TRBD1; clone_size: NA; v_call: TRBV3-1/TRBV3-2; cdr3_aa: CASSQDRTGGWFQETQYF; cdr3_nt: TGTGCCAGCAGCCAAGATAGGACAGGGGGGTGGTTCCAAGAGACCCAGTACTTC
j_call: TRBJ2-3; d_call: TRBD2; clone_size: NA; v_call: TRBV27; cdr3_aa: CASSPLAGGRTSTDTQYF; cdr3_nt: TGTGCCAGCAGCCCTCTAGCGGGGGGCCGAACTAGCACAGATACGCAGTATTTT
j_call: TRBJ1-5; d_call: NA; clone_size: NA; v_call: TRBV5-1; cdr3_aa: CASSLTGNGNQPQHF; cdr3_nt: TGCGCCAGCAGCTTGACAGGAAACGGCAATCAGCCCCAGCATTTT
j_call: TRBJ2-7; d_call: TRBD2; clone_size: NA; v_call: TRBV5-6; cdr3_aa: CASSLIAGGSYEQYF; cdr3_nt: TGTGCCAGCAGCTTGATAGCGGGGGGCTCCTACGAGCAGTACTTC
j_call: TRBJ1-2; d_call: NA; clone_size: NA; v_call: TRBV6-1; cdr3_aa: CASSELQGQGYTF; cdr3_nt: TGTGCCAGCAGTGAACTACAGGGACAAGGCTACACCTTC
j_call: TRBJ1-2; d_call: TRBD1; clone_size: NA; v_call: TRBV7-9; cdr3_aa: CASSLTGDAGYTF; cdr3_nt: TGTGCCAGCAGCTTAACAGGGGATGCTGGCTACACCTTC
j_call: TRBJ2-5; d_call: TRBD2; clone_size: NA; v_call: TRBV5-1; cdr3_aa: CASSWSSSGGETQYF; cdr3_nt: TGCGCCAGCAGCTGGTCGTCTAGCGGGGGGGAGACCCAGTACTTC
j_call: TRBJ2-1; d_call: NA; clone_size: once; v_call: TRBV7-2; cdr3_aa: CASSLALRGGLHHNEQFF; cdr3_nt: TGTGCCAGCAGCTTAGCTCTTAGGGGGGGCCTCCACCACAATGAGCAGTTCTTC
j_call: TRBJ2-1; d_call: TRBD2; clone_size: few; v_call: TRBV18; cdr3_aa: CASSPLAGGYNEQFF; cdr3_nt: TGTGCCAGCTCACCATTAGCGGGGGGTTACAATGAGCAGTTCTTC
j_call: TRBJ1-5; d_call: NA; clone_size: few; v_call: TRBV21-1; cdr3_aa: CASSIGQLKNQPQHF; cdr3_nt: TGTGCCAGCAGCATCGGACAGTTAAAAAATCAGCCCCAGCATTTT
j_call: TRBJ2-3; d_call: NA; clone_size: once; v_call: TRBV29-1; cdr3_aa: CSVDRGDRGTDTQYF; cdr3_nt: TGCAGCGTTGATCGTGGAGACAGAGGCACAGATACGCAGTATTTT
j_call: TRBJ1-2; d_call: NA; clone_size: NA; v_call: TRBV5-6; cdr3_aa: CASSLSTRRAFNYGYTF; cdr3_nt: TGTGCCAGCAGCTTGAGTACAAGGAGGGCTTTTAACTATGGCTACACCTTC
j_call: TRBJ2-2; d_call: TRBD1; clone_size: NA; v_call: TRBV4-1; cdr3_aa: CASSQIVQGAPGELFF; cdr3_nt: TGCGCCAGCAGCCAAATAGTCCAGGGGGCTCCCGGGGAGCTGTTTTTT
j_call: TRBJ2-3; d_call: TRBD1; clone_size: NA; v_call: TRBV7-2; cdr3_aa: CASSFPDRGYYTQYF; cdr3_nt: TGTGCCAGCAGCTTCCCGGACAGGGGTTATTATACGCAGTATTTT
j_call: TRBJ2-7; d_call: TRBD2; clone_size: NA; v_call: TRBV28; cdr3_aa: CASSKLAGRVDYEQYF; cdr3_nt: TGTGCCAGCAGTAAACTAGCGGGCCGGGTGGACTACGAGCAGTACTTC
j_call: TRBJ2-1; d_call: TRBD2; clone_size: NA; v_call: TRBV5-8; cdr3_aa: CASSTGTSVYNEQFF; cdr3_nt: TGTGCCAGCAGCACCGGGACTAGCGTCTACAATGAGCAGTTCTTC
j_call: TRBJ2-7; d_call: NA; clone_size: NA; v_call: TRBV19; cdr3_aa: CASSTSGIREQYF; cdr3_nt: TGTGCCAGTAGTACCTCAGGGATCCGCGAGCAGTACTTC
j_call: TRBJ2-1; d_call: NA; clone_size: NA; v_call: TRBV6-6; cdr3_aa: CASNQVGADNEQFF; cdr3_nt: TGTGCCAGCAATCAAGTGGGGGCCGACAATGAGCAGTTCTTC
j_call: TRBJ2-7; d_call: TRBD1; clone_size: NA; v_call: TRBV23-1; cdr3_aa: CASSHPGQGIHEQYF; cdr3_nt: TGCGCCAGCAGTCATCCGGGACAGGGTATACACGAGCAGTACTTC
j_call: TRBJ1-1; d_call: NA; clone_size: NA; v_call: TRBV7-9; cdr3_aa: CASTSGRTTNTEAFF; cdr3_nt: TGTGCCAGCACCTCCGGCAGGACAACGAACACTGAAGCTTTCTTT
j_call: TRBJ1-5; d_call: NA; clone_size: NA; v_call: TRBV11-3; cdr3_aa: CASSLDFRGGYQPQHF; cdr3_nt: TGTGCCAGCAGCTTAGATTTTAGGGGGGGGTATCAGCCCCAGCATTTT
j_call: TRBJ1-6; d_call: TRBD1; clone_size: NA; v_call: TRBV14; cdr3_aa: CASSQGWTGVSPLHF; cdr3_nt: TGTGCCAGCAGCCAAGGGTGGACAGGGGTCTCACCCCTCCACTTT